A single sample gave rise to the 19 T cell receptor beta chains below, sequenced in a study of T-cell reconstitution after alpha-beta-depleted transplantation in children. It was with unique molecular identifiers that the TCRbeta library was prepared. Each CDR3 protein is one row after TCRdb ran MiXCR on the PCR reads. The table includes hundreds of thousands of distinct CDR3 sequences, approximately 14% detected once. The specimen was PBMCs, collected before TCRalphabeta/CD19-depleted stem cell transplant. These receptors were taken from a girl aged 2 to 9 with congenital amegakaryocytic thrombocytopenia, due to receive a stem cell transplant.

This clonotype has ten or more counts. This chain uses TRBV19 with TRBJ1-1; D remains ambiguous. V dropped 7 bases and J dropped 4 bases, with 13 bases sitting between them. CDR1 LNHDA and CDR2 SQIVND come from the germline V gene (reference sequence). This CDR3 contains 13 residues. CDR3 bases: TGTGCCAGTACGGAGGGTGGGTTCACTGAAGCTTTCTTT. Amino acids: CASTEGGFTEAFF.

This clonotype was seen a handful of times. The chain combines TRBV20-1 with TRBJ2-1; 9 bases map to TRBD2. Trimming took 5 bases from V and 2 from J; bases not matched to a gene: 13. The CDR3 loop spans 17 amino acids. Germline V gene lookup returns CDR1 DFQATT and CDR2 SNEGSKA (reference sequence). This CDR3 reads CSAGAASGTRAYNEQFF. The DNA of the CDR3 is TGCAGTGCTGGGGCGGCTAGCGGGACCAGGGCCTACAATGAGCAGTTCTTC.

This clonotype has more than one count but fewer than ten. This rearrangement joins TRBV10-2 to TRBJ2-3; 11 positions agree with TRBD1. V lost 6 bases and J lost 4; bases outside the gene matches: 3. The CDR3 is made up of 14 amino acids. Germline lookup yields CDR1 WSHSY and CDR2 SAAADI. As DNA, the CDR3 is TGCGCCAGCAGCGGACAGGGGGCCCCAGATACGCAGTATTTT. Protein: CASSGQGAPDTQYF.

V and J are TRBV5-1 and TRBJ2-7; 11 bases align to TRBD2. The length of the CDR3 is 16 residues. CDR1 is SGHRS and CDR2 is YFSETQ in the germline V gene. V was clipped by 5 bases and J by 2 bases; unmatched bases: 9. The chain's CDR3 is CASRATSGRTPYEQYF. The CDR3 DNA sequence: TGCGCCAGCAGGGCTACTAGCGGGAGAACGCCCTACGAGCAGTACTTC.

This clonotype was detected ten times or more. The V call is TRBV6-1, the J call TRBJ2-1, with TRBD1 matching 7 bases. CDR3 length: 15 residues. J lost 1 base, V lost 4 bases, and 4 bases had no gene match. Germline CDR1 and CDR2: MNHNS and SASEGT. The CDR3 here is CASSGPQGSYNEQFF. The CDR3 bases are TGTGCCAGCAGTGGTCCACAGGGGTCCTACAATGAGCAGTTCTTC.

This chain uses TRBV30 with TRBJ2-5, with TRBD1 matching over 10 bases. There are 15 residues in the CDR3. Germline lookup yields CDR1 GTSNPN and CDR2 SVGIG (reference sequence). V was pared by 3 bases and J by 0 bases, with 4 bases of the junction left unmatched. The CDR3 coding sequence is TGTGCCTGGAGGGTGGGACAGGGGTACCAAGAGACCCAGTACTTC. Translated: CAWRVGQGYQETQYF. Full variable domain (missing parts from reference TRBV30 and TRBJ2-5): SQTIHQWPATLVQPVGSPLSLECTVEGTSNPNLYWYRQAAGRGLQLLFYSVGIGQISSEVPQNLSASRPQDRQFILSSKKLLLSDSGFYLCAWRVGQGYQETQYFGPGTRLLVL.

The sample holds many counts of this clonotype. The chain links TRBV12-3 or TRBV12-4 to TRBJ1-5, with D possibly being TRBD1 (6 bases). Between the trimmed V and J ends, which lost 6 bases and 4 bases, there was a span of 19 bases. The CDR3 has 16 residues. The CDR3 here is CASSTPRTARNQPQHF. The CDR3 DNA reads TGTGCCAGCAGCACACCTCGGACAGCCCGAAATCAGCCCCAGCATTTT.

In this sample, this clonotype turned up many times. V gene TRBV4-1 combines with J gene TRBJ1-1; D is unresolved. The CDR3 is 15 amino acids. CDR1 and CDR2 from the germline V gene are MGHRA and YSYEKL. With 2 bases removed from V and 5 bases from J, the gap between germline ends came to 15 bases. CDR3 residues: CASSQTGQAKTEAFF. Here the CDR3 DNA reads TGCGCCAGCAGCCAAACGGGCCAGGCGAAGACTGAAGCTTTCTTT.

This clonotype was recorded many times. The chain recombines TRBV10-3 with TRBJ2-1; D is tentatively TRBD1 or TRBD2 (5 bases each). Germline CDR1 is ENHRY and CDR2 is SYGVKD. This CDR3 spans 14 amino acids. V was trimmed by 8 bases and J by 0 bases, leaving 11 bases between them. CDR3 sequence (DNA): TGTGCCATCGGGGCAGGGAGCTCCTACAATGAGCAGTTCTTC. Translation: CAIGAGSSYNEQFF.

V is TRBV5-6 and J is TRBJ2-7; D uncertain. The CDR3 runs 17 residues. V was trimmed by 3 bases and J by 2 bases, leaving 21 bases between them. Looked up from germline, CDR1 is SGHDT and CDR2 is YYEEEE. The CDR3 coding sequence is TGTGCCAGCAGCTCGGGCTGGACCCCCCTGGGGACCTACGAGCAGTACTTC. It yields the protein CASSSGWTPLGTYEQYF. The whole variable domain, filled in from reference TRBV5-6 and TRBJ2-7, reads DAGVTQSPTHLIKTRGQQVTLRCSPKSGHDTVSWYQQALGQGPQFIFQYYEEEERQRGNFPDRFSGHQFPNYSSELNVNALLLGDSALYLCASSSGWTPLGTYEQYFGPGTRLTVT.

Only a few counts were recorded for this clonotype. This chain connects TRBV20-1 to TRBJ2-1, with 9 bases fitting TRBD1. Looked up from germline, CDR1 is DFQATT and CDR2 is SNEGSKA (reference sequence). After removal of 3 bases from V and 4 bases from J, the junction contained 7 bases not matched to a gene. The CDR3 spans 15 residues. The chain's CDR3 is CSASGGTGPYNEQFF. In nucleotides, the CDR3 is TGCAGTGCTAGTGGGGGGACAGGGCCTTACAATGAGCAGTTCTTC.

This clonotype was detected only a few times. V gene TRBV2 combines with J gene TRBJ2-1; no clear D. This CDR3 is built from 14 residues. The V gene lost 3 bases and the J gene lost 8 bases, with 14 bases spanning the gap. Germline CDR1 is SNHLY and CDR2 is FYNNEI. In nucleotides, the CDR3 is TGTGCCAGCAGTGAGGGCGGCGTAATGGATGAGCAGTTCTTC. This gives the protein CASSEGGVMDEQFF.

This clonotype occurred many times. Sequence at one end of the junction differs from germline and may be a read error. The V and J genes are TRBV20-1 and TRBJ2-7; 9 bases fit TRBD2. CDR1 and CDR2 from the germline V gene are DFQATT and SNEGSKA (reference sequence). The CDR3 contains 14 residues. CDR3 in amino acids: CSAEPSGASFEQYF. The CDR3 region has the DNA TGCAGTGCTGAACCTAGCGGGGCGTCCTTCGAGCAGTACTTC.

This clonotype was observed at least ten times. This chain joins TRBV28 and TRBJ2-5; 10 nucleotides line up with TRBD1. Trimming at V came to 6 bases and at J to 2 bases, leaving 6 bases not matched to a gene. This CDR3 has 15 residues. Germline CDR1 reads MDHEN; CDR2 reads SYDVKM. CDR3 region: CASSPGTGVQETQYF. The CDR3, as DNA: TGTGCCAGCAGCCCCGGGACAGGGGTTCAAGAGACCCAGTACTTC.

This clonotype has only a few counts. The chain combines TRBV5-1 with TRBJ2-5; D is unclear. The V gene lost 4 bases and the J gene lost 4 bases, with 17 bases spanning the gap. The CDR3 totals 15 residues. Germline CDR1 reads SGHRS; CDR2 reads YFSETQ. This chain's CDR3 is CASSLDVLKVETQYF. The CDR3 region has the DNA TGCGCCAGCAGCCTCGACGTCCTAAAGGTAGAGACCCAGTACTTC.

This sequence joins TRBV11-2 and TRBJ2-7; TRBD2 matches at 7 bases. CDR1 SGHAT and CDR2 FQNNGV come from the germline V gene. This CDR3 contains 14 residues. J lost 3 bases, V lost 8 bases, and 10 bases had no gene match. This chain's CDR3 is CASGSSGVVYEQYF. CDR3 DNA sequence: TGTGCCAGCGGGTCTAGCGGAGTGGTCTACGAGCAGTACTTC.

This clonotype turned up a few times. The J gene is TRBJ2-1, the V gene TRBV3-1; 13 bases match TRBD2. V shed 3 bases, J shed 9 bases, and the junction held 5 bases outside the gene matches. The CDR3 is 15 residues long. Per the germline V gene, CDR1 is LGHDT and CDR2 is YNNKEL (reference sequence). As DNA, the CDR3 is TGTGCCAGCAGCCAGGGACTAGCGGGATTCTTTGAGCAGTTCTTC. Its translation: CASSQGLAGFFEQFF.

This clonotype showed up just a few times. The V and J genes are TRBV7-9 and TRBJ2-3, with D maybe TRBD1 (6 bases). With 6 bases removed from V and 4 bases from J, the gap between germline ends came to 8 bases. Germline CDR1 SEHNR, CDR2 FQNEAQ (reference sequence). This CDR3 region has 12 residues. CDR3 region: CASRRQADTQYF. The CDR3, as DNA: TGTGCCAGCAGGAGACAGGCAGATACGCAGTATTTT.

CDR3 region: CASSEAQGNTGELFF. The CDR3 nucleotides are TGTGCCAGCAGTGAAGCACAGGGGAACACCGGGGAGCTGTTTTTT. This rearrangement joins TRBV6-1 to TRBJ2-2; possibly TRBD1 for D (6 bases). The CDR3 is 15 residues long. V was cut by 0 bases and J by 1 base, with 6 bases left in between. Per the germline V gene, CDR1 is MNHNS and CDR2 is SASEGT.